This T cell receptor beta chain was obtained from a study of Graves' ophthalmopathy and Graves' hyperthyroidism. TCR beta CDR3 regions were amplified from RNA transcripts. Second-round multiplex PCR came after a first-round RT-PCR that employed HTBI primers. TCRdb reanalysed the multiplex PCR reads using MiXCR and keeps one entry per CDR3 protein. The data hold 350,000 to 450,000 distinct CDR3 sequences, with approximately 20% observed a single time. This clonotype has more than one count but fewer than ten. The receptor was isolated from a woman younger than 35 with Graves' ophthalmopathy. The sample consisted of peripheral blood.

CDR3 region: CASSLSFLQETQYF. The CDR3, as DNA: TGTGCCAGCAGTTTATCGTTCCTACAAGAGACCCAGTACTTC. V gene TRBV12-3 or TRBV12-4 combines with J gene TRBJ2-5; D gene uncertain. Trimming stripped 2 bases from V and 2 bases from J, with 9 bases between. The CDR3 is made up of 14 amino acids.